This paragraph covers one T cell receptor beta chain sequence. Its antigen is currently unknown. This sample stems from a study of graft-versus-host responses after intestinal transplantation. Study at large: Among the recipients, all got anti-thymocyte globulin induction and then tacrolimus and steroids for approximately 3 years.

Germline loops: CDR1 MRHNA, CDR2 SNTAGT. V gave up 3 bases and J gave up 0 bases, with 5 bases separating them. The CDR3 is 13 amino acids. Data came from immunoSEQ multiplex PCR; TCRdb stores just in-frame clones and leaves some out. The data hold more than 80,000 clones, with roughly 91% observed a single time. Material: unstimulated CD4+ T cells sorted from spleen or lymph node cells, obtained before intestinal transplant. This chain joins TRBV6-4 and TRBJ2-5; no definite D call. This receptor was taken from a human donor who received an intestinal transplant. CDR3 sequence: CASSDSHQETQYF. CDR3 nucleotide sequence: TGTGCCAGCAGTGATAGCCACCAAGAGACCCAGTACTTC.